Detailed here is one T cell receptor beta chain. Its antigen is as yet unknown. Germline V gives CDR1 LGHNA, CDR2 YNFKEQ. CDR3 size: 14 residues. Trimming cost V 2 bases and J 4 bases, with 10 bases left between them. The data stem from a study of cytomegalovirus exposure and HLA in healthy donors. Study results and limitations: Through in vitro validation, a few CMV-associated chains were shown to be specific for CMV antigens. Earlier results showed most TCR beta V segments being productive about 87% or about 30% of the time. On later analysis, the bulk of CMV-associated TCR beta chains appeared to be HLA-restricted.

The PCR ran on 60 Vbeta and 13 Jbeta primers. This table comes from immunoSEQ multiplex PCR, and its TCRdb copy is limited to in-frame clones, with some not included. In the table there are 140,000 to 150,000 clones, around 80% of which are singletons. Input material: PBMCs. The chain carries TRBV4-2 and TRBJ2-3, with D possibly matching TRBD2 (6 bases). This receptor was identified in a boy younger than 10 in good health and CMV-seronegative. The CDR3 here is CASSQILAPDTQYF. The CDR3 DNA reads TGTGCCAGCAGCCAAATCCTAGCGCCAGATACGCAGTATTTT.